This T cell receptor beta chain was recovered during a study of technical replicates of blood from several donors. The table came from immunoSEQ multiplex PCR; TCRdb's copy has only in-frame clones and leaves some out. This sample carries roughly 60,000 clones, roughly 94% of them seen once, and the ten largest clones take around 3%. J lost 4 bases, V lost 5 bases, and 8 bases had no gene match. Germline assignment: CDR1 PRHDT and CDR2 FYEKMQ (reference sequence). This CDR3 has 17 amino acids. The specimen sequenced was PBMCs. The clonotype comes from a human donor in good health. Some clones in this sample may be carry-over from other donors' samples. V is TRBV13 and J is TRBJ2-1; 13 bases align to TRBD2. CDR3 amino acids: CASSPHGTSGIYNEQFF. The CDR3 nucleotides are TGTGCCAGCAGCCCCCATGGGACTAGCGGGATTTACAATGAGCAGTTCTTC.